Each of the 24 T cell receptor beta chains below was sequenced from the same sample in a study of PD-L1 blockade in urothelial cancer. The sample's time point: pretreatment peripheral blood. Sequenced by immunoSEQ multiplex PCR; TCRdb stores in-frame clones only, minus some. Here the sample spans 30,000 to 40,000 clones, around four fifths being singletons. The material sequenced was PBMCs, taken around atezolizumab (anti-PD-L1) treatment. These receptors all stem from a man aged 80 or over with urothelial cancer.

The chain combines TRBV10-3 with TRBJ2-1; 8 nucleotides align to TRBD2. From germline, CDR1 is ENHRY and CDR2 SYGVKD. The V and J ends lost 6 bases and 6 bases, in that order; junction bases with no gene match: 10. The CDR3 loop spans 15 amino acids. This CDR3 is CAIRVAGWGGNEQFF. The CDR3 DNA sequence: TGTGCCATCAGAGTAGCGGGGTGGGGGGGCAATGAGCAGTTCTTC.

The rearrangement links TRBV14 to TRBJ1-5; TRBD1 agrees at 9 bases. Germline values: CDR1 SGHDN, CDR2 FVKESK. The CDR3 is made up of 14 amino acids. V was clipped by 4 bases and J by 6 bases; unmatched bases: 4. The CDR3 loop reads CASSLTGGSQPQHF. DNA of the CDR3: TGTGCCAGCAGCCTTACAGGGGGCAGTCAGCCCCAGCATTTT.

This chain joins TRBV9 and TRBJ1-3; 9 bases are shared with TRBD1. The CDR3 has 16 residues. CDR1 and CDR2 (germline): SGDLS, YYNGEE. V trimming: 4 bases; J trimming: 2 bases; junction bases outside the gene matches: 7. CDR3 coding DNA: TGTGCCAGCAGCCCTTACAGGGGGCTAACTGGAAACACCATATATTTT. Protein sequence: CASSPYRGLTGNTIYF.

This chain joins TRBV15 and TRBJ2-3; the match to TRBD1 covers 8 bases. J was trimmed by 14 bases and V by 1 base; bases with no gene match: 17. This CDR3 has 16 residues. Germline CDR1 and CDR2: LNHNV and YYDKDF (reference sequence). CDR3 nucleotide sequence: TGTGCCACCAGCAGAGGTGTGACGGACAGGGAAACGCTCGGGTATTTT. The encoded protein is CATSRGVTDRETLGYF.

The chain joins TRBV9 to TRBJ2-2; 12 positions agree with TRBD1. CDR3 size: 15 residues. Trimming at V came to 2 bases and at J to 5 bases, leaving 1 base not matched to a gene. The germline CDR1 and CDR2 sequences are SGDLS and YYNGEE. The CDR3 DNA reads TGTGCCAGCAGCGTGGGACAGGGGGCAACCGGGGAGCTGTTTTTT. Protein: CASSVGQGATGELFF.

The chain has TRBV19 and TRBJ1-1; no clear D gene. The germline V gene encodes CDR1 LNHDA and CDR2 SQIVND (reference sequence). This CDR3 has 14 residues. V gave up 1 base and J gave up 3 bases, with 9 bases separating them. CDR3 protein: CASSIVRVDTEAFF. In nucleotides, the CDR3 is TGTGCCAGTAGTATAGTGCGGGTTGACACTGAAGCTTTCTTT.

The CDR3 protein is CASSYWGQGRNTEAFF. In DNA form, the CDR3 reads TGTGCCAGCAGTTACTGGGGTCAGGGGAGGAACACTGAAGCTTTCTTT. The J gene is TRBJ1-1, the V gene TRBV6-5; maybe TRBD1 (6 bases). CDR1 is MNHEY, CDR2 SVGAGI, per germline. The CDR3 has 16 residues. V lost 1 base, J lost 1 base, and 13 bases lay in between.

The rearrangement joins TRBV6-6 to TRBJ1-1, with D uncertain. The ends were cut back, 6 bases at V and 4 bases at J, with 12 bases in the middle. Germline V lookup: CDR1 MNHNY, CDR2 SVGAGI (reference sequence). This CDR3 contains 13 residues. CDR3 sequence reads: CASRSGSITEAFF. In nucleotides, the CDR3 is TGTGCCAGCAGATCGGGGTCAATCACTGAAGCTTTCTTT.

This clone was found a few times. As DNA, the CDR3 is TGCGCCAGCAGCACCTGGACAGGGACTCACGAGCAGTACTTC. It yields the protein CASSTWTGTHEQYF. The gene calls are TRBV5-1 and TRBJ2-7, with 8 positions matching TRBD1. The CDR3 runs 14 residues. Germline CDR1 and CDR2: SGHRS and YFSETQ. The junction had 8 bases not matched to a gene; V was cut back by 4 bases and J by 5 bases.

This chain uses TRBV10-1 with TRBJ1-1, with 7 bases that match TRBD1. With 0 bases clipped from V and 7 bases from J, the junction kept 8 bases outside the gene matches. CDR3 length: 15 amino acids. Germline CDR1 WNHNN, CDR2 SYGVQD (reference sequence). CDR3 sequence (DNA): TGCGCCAGCAGTGAGTCAAGGACAGGTTTGAGTGAAGCTTTCTTT. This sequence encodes CASSESRTGLSEAFF.

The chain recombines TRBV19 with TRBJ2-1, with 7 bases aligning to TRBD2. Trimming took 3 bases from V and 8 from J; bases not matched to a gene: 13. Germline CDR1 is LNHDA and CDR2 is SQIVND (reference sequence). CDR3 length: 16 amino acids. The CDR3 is CASSIGAGVFSDEQFF. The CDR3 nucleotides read TGTGCCAGTAGTATTGGGGCGGGAGTGTTCAGCGATGAGCAGTTCTTC.

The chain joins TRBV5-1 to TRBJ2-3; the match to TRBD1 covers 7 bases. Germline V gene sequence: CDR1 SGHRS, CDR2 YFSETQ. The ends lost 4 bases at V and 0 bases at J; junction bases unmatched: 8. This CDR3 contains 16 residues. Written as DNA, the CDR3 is TGCGCCAGCAGCCGAGAGGGGGCCCGAAGCACAGATACGCAGTATTTT. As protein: CASSREGARSTDTQYF.

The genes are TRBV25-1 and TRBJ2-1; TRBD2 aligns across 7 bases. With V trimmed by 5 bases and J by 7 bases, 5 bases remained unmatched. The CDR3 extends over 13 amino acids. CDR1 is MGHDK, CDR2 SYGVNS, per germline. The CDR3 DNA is TGTGCCAGCAGTAGGATTAGCGGGAATGAGCAGTTCTTC. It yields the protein CASSRISGNEQFF. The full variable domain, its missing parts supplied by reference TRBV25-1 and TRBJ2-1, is EADIYQTPRYLVIGTGKKITLECSQTMGHDKMYWYQQDPGMELHLIHYSYGVNSTEKGDLSSESTVSRIRTEHFPLTLESARPSHTSQYLCASSRISGNEQFFGPGTRLTVL.

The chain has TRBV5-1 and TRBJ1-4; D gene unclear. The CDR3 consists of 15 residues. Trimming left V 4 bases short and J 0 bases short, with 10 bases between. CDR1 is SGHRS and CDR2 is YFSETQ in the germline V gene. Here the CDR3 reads CASSPVVATNEKLFF. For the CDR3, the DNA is TGCGCCAGCAGCCCCGTGGTAGCAACTAATGAAAAACTGTTTTTT.

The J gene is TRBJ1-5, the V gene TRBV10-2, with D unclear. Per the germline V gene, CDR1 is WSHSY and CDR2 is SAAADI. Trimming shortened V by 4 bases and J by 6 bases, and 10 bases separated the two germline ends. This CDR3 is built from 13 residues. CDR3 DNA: TGCGCCAGCAGTGGTGCGAGTCGTCAGCCCCAGCATTTT. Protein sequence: CASSGASRQPQHF.

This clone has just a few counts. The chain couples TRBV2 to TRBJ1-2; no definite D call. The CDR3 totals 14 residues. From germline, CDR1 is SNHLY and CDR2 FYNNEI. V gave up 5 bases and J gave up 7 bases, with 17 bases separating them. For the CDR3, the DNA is TGTGCCAGCAGTCGGGAGGTCGAAGCCGCTGGCTACACCTTC. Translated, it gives CASSREVEAAGYTF.

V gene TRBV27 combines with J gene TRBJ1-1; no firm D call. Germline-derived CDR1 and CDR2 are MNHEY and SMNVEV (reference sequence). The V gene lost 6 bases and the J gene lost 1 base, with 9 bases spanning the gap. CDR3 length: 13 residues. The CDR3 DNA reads TGTGCCAGCAGGCCCCCAGAGAACACTGAAGCTTTCTTT. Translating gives CASRPPENTEAFF.

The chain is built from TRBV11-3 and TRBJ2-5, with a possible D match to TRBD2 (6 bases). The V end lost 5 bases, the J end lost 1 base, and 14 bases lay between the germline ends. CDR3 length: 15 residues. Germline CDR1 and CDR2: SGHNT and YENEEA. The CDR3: CASSQTGGAQETQYF. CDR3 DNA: TGTGCCAGCAGCCAAACGGGCGGGGCCCAAGAGACCCAGTACTTC.

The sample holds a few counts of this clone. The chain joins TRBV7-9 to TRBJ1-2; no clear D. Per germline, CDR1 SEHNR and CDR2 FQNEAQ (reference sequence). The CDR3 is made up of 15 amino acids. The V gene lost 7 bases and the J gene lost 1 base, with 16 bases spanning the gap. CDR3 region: CASTPNTGFNYGYTF. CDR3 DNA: TGTGCCAGCACTCCGAACACGGGGTTTAACTATGGCTACACCTTC.

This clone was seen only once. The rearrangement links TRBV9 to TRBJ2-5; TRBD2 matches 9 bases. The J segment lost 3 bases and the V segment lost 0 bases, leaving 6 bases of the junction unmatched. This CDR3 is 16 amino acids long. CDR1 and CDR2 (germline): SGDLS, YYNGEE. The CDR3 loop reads CASSVGASGKKETQYF. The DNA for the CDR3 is TGTGCCAGCAGCGTAGGGGCTAGCGGGAAAAAAGAGACCCAGTACTTC.

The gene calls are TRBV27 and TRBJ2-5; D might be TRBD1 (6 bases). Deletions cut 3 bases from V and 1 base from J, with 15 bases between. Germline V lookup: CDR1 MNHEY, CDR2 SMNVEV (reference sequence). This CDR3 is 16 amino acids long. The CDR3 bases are TGTGCCAGCAGTTTTAGGGGGTTAGCATCCCAAGAGACCCAGTACTTC. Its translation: CASSFRGLASQETQYF.

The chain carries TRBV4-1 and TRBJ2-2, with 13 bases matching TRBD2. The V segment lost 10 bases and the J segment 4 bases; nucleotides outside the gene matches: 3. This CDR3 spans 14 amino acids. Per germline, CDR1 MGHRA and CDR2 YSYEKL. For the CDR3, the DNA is TGCGCCATACGGACTAGCGGGAGCACCGGGGAGCTGTTTTTT. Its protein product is CAIRTSGSTGELFF.

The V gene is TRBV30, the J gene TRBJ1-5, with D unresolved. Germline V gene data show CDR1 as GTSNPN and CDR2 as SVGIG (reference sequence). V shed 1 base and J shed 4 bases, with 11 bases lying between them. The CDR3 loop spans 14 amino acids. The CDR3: CAWSGAGGNQPQHF. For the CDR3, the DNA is TGTGCCTGGAGTGGGGCGGGAGGAAATCAGCCCCAGCATTTT. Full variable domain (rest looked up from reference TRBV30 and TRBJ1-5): SQTIHQWPATLVQPVGSPLSLECTVEGTSNPNLYWYRQAAGRGLQLLFYSVGIGQISSEVPQNLSASRPQDRQFILSSKKLLLSDSGFYLCAWSGAGGNQPQHFGDGTRLSIL.

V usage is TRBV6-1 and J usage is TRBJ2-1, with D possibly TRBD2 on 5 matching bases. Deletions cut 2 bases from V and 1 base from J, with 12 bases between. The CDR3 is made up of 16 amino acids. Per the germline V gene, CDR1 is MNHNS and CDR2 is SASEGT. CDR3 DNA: TGTGCCAGCAGTGAATACCCTAGCAGTTCCTACAATGAGCAGTTCTTC. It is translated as CASSEYPSSSYNEQFF.